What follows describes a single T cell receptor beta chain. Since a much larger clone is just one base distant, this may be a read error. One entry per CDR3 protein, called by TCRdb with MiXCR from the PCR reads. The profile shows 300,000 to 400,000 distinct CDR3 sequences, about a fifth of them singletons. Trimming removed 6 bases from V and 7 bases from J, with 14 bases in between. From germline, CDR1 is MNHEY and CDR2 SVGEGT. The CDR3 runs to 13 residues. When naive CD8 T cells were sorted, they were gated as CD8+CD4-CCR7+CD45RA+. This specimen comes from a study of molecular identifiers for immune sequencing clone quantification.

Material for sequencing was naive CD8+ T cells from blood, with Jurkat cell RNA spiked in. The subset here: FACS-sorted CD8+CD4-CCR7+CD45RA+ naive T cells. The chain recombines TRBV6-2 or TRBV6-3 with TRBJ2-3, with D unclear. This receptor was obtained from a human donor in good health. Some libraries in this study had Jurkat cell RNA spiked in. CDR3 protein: CASSDYSPYTQYF. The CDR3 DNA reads TGTGCCAGCAGCGATTACTCTCCTTATACGCAGTATTTT.